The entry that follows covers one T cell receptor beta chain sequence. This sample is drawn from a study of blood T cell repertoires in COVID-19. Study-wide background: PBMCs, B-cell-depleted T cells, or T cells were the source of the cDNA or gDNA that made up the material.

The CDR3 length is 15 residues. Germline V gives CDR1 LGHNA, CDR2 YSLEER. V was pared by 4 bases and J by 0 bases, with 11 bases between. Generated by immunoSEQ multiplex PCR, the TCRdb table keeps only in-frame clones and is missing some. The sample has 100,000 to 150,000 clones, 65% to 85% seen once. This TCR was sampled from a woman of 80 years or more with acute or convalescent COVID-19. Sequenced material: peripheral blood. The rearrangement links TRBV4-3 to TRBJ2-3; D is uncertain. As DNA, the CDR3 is TGCGCCAGCAGCCGGGCGCACAAAAGCACAGATACGCAGTATTTT. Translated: CASSRAHKSTDTQYF.